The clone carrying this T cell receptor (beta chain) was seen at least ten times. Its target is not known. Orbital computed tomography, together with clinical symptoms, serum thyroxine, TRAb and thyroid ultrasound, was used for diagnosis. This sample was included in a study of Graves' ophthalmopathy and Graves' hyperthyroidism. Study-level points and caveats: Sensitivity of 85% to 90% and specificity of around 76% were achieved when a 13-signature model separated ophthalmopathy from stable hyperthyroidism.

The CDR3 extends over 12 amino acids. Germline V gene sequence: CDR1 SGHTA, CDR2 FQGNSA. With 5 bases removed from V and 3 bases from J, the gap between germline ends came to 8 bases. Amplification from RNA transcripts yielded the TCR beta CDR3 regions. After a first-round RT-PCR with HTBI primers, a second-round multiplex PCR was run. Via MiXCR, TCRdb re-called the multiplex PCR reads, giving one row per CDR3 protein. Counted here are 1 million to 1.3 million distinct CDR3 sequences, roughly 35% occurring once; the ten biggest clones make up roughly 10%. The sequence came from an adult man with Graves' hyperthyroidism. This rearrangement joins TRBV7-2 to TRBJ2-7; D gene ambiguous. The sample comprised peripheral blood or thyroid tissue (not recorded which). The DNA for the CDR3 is TGTGCCAGCAGCGCAGACATCTACGAGCAGTACTTC. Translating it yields CASSADIYEQYF.